The 12 T cell receptor beta chains in this list originate from one sample, sequenced in a study of identical twins. Each CDR3 protein gets one entry after TCRdb re-called the 5' RACE reads with MiXCR. The table records more than 250,000 distinct CDR3 sequences, roughly 8.6% of them present only once. These data were also reused for a study on yellow fever vaccine responses in identical twins.

Input material: memory (CD45RO+) T cells sorted from blood. Receptor source: a young woman in good health.

This clonotype was picked up a small number of times. Germline is not matched at one junction end, which may reflect a read error. The chain is built from TRBV19 and TRBJ1-3, with TRBD1 identical over 8 bases. The CDR3 length is 14 residues. Per germline, CDR1 LNHDA and CDR2 SQIVND (reference sequence). The CDR3: CASNQGAQGNIIYF. CDR3 sequence (DNA): TGTGCCAGTAACCAGGGGGCCCAGGGAAACATCATATATTTT.

In its sample, this clonotype was seen a few times. The V gene is TRBV28, the J gene TRBJ2-7, with 13 bases lining up with TRBD2. This CDR3 is 17 amino acids long. Germline values: CDR1 MDHEN, CDR2 SYDVKM. The junction had 13 bases not matched to a gene; V was cut back by 6 bases and J by 5 bases. CDR3 nucleotides: TGTGCCAGCAGATACCGAATAACTAGCGGGAGGGCCAACGAGCAGTACTTC. Protein: CASRYRITSGRANEQYF.

At least ten counts were recorded for this clonotype. The chain combines TRBV5-6 with TRBJ2-1; D not resolved. CDR3 length equals 11 residues. Germline V lookup: CDR1 SGHDT, CDR2 YYEEEE. V lost 0 bases to trimming and J lost 8 bases, with 3 bases between them. The CDR3 loop reads CASSLGHEQFF. Here the CDR3 DNA reads TGTGCCAGCAGCTTGGGACATGAGCAGTTCTTC.

This clonotype was recorded a few times. The chain links TRBV20-1 to TRBJ2-1, with D possibly being TRBD2 (5 bases). Germline CDR1 DFQATT, CDR2 SNEGSKA (reference sequence). V dropped 7 bases and J dropped 6 bases, with 13 bases sitting between them. The CDR3 extends over 12 amino acids. CDR3 protein: CSVQRNINEQFF. The CDR3 DNA reads as TGCAGTGTTCAGCGGAACATCAATGAGCAGTTCTTC.

This clonotype was seen ten or more times. The V call is TRBV10-3, the J call TRBJ2-1, with D possibly matching TRBD1 (6 bases). The CDR3 extends over 13 amino acids. Trimming took off 6 bases at V and 1 base at J, with 7 bases between the two ends. Germline V gene data show CDR1 as ENHRY and CDR2 as SYGVKD. CDR3 bases: TGTGCCATCAGCGGACAGTCCTACAATGAGCAGTTCTTC. This encodes CAISGQSYNEQFF.

Many counts were recorded for this clonotype. V and J are TRBV3-1 and TRBJ2-2, with 7 bases identical to TRBD2. V shed 4 bases, J shed 2 bases, and the junction held 4 bases outside the gene matches. CDR3 length: 15 amino acids. CDR1 is LGHDT, CDR2 YNNKEL, per germline (reference sequence). The CDR3 reads CASSRGLPNTGELFF. The CDR3 DNA reads TGTGCCAGCAGCCGGGGACTACCAAACACCGGGGAGCTGTTTTTT.

This clonotype was detected ten times or more. The gene calls are TRBV2 and TRBJ1-4; no clear D gene. CDR1 is SNHLY and CDR2 is FYNNEI in the germline V gene. V was shortened by 7 bases and J by 5 bases, with 8 bases between the two germline ends. This CDR3 has 12 residues. In nucleotides, the CDR3 is TGTGCCAGCATATCCGGGAATGAAAAACTGTTTTTT. Amino acids: CASISGNEKLFF.

This clonotype was seen many times. The chain carries TRBV12-3 or TRBV12-4 and TRBJ2-1, with D maybe TRBD2 (6 bases). V lost 3 bases to trimming and J lost 10 bases, with 13 bases between them. The CDR3 runs 13 residues. The CDR3 loop is CASSLGSAGEQFF. The CDR3 DNA reads TGTGCCAGCAGTTTGGGCTCGGCGGGGGAGCAGTTCTTC.

This clonotype has a handful of counts. The V gene is TRBV2, the J gene TRBJ2-3, with 9 bases lining up with TRBD2. CDR1 and CDR2 from the germline V gene are SNHLY and FYNNEI. The CDR3 is 16 residues long. V shed 4 bases and J 1 base; nucleotides not matched to a gene: 6. CDR3 sequence (DNA): TGTGCCAGCAGTGGCCTAGCGGGGTTCCGCACAGATACGCAGTATTTT. As protein: CASSGLAGFRTDTQYF.

CDR3 in amino acids: CSAGTWERGTDTQYF. CDR3 in DNA: TGCAGCGCGGGAACTTGGGAGCGAGGCACAGATACGCAGTATTTT. The rearrangement joins TRBV20-1 to TRBJ2-3, with D perhaps TRBD2 (6 bases). CDR1 and CDR2 from the germline V gene are DFQATT and SNEGSKA (reference sequence). The CDR3 is 15 residues long.

V is TRBV2 and J is TRBJ2-7, with D perhaps being TRBD1 or TRBD2 (6 bases each). The CDR3 has 16 amino acids. Germline loops: CDR1 SNHLY, CDR2 FYNNEI. Deletions cut 8 bases from V and 3 bases from J, with 23 bases between. The CDR3 bases are TGTGCCAGCCGAGAGGGGGGCCTACTAGCATACTACGAGCAGTACTTC. This gives the protein CASREGGLLAYYEQYF.

This clonotype has ten or more counts. V and J are TRBV20-1 and TRBJ2-3; D is unclear. The germline CDR1 and CDR2 sequences are DFQATT and SNEGSKA (reference sequence). The V gene lost 2 bases and the J gene lost 0 bases, with 6 bases spanning the gap. The CDR3 sequence is 13 residues long. CDR3 residues: CSARLGSTDTQYF. DNA for the CDR3: TGCAGTGCTAGACTCGGGAGCACAGATACGCAGTATTTT.